This entry is about one T cell receptor beta chain. There are no base qualities to consult, and no much larger clone falls within one base. What this sample's time point label stands for: cells obtained before transplantation from donor or recipient. In mixed lymphocyte reactions, some 200,000 CFSE-labeled pre-transplant responders were plated with some 200,000 irradiated violet-dye-labeled stimulators and cultured for around 6 days. After the mixed lymphocyte reaction, proliferating CD3+CD4+CFSE-low and CD3+CD8+CFSE-low responder cells were FACS-sorted on a BD Influx sorter. The library was made by the immunoSEQ multiplex PCR assay. For most patients, genomic DNA was isolated using the Qiagen DNeasy Blood and Tissue Kit and was shipped frozen to Adaptive Biotechnologies for TCR sequencing. For most patients, genomic DNA was subjected to high-throughput TCR-beta CDR3 sequencing by Adaptive Biotechnologies. From the authors' description of their analysis: TCR sequencing data were retrieved from Adaptive's ImmunoSEQ software for roughly 20 patients, whereas three other patients were processed with MiXCR and VDJtools. To correct CD4 versus CD8 sorting errors, any sequence found in both subsets at a frequency ratio below 5:1 was removed. CDR3 nucleotide sequences shared between donor and recipient were removed because the origin of such sequences could not be assigned. At least 2-fold expansion over unstimulated cells and a minimum CFSE-low frequency of 0.002% (template counts) or 0.001% (read counts) were required for clones to be classified as alloreactive. A clone was considered mappable if detected in the sequenced pre-transplant spleen, lymph node, or MLR CFSE-low populations of the donor or recipient. Cumulative frequency of alloreactive clones was calculated as a percentage of all sequences weighted by copy number. TCRdb stores this immuneACCESS table with in-frame sequences only. Part of the clones is absent; in the studies checked, under half of the shortfall reflects unresolved V genes, and no reason is known for the rest. The D gene and trimming were derived from the DNA, and the V and J assignments and clone size from that table. The sample has approximately 21,000 clones on record, around 43% of them singletons. The ten largest clones capture roughly 1.4% of the sample.

This specimen comes from a study of graft-versus-host responses after intestinal transplantation (dated by TCRdb to the early 2020s). For the wider study: The transplants that recipients received were multivisceral, liver-intestinal, or isolated intestinal. Every recipient was given anti-thymocyte globulin induction, then maintenance tacrolimus and steroids for roughly 3 years. A peak of at least 4% donor T cells among recipient peripheral blood mononuclear cells was the definition used for donor T cell macrochimerism. Alloreactive clones were identified by sequencing pre-transplant mixed lymphocyte reaction products and comparing them with unstimulated pre-transplant donor and recipient T cells. The cohort enrolled under 30 intestinal transplant recipients, one of whom was a retransplant, and a few patients without pretransplant specimens were excluded. Instead of going to the commercial service, samples from a few later patients were sequenced in-house on an Illumina MiSeq and processed with MiXCR. Bulk TCR-beta CDR3 sequencing was used to track graft-versus-host and host-versus-graft alloreactive T cell clones in the graft, circulation and bone marrow after intestinal transplantation. Findings and caveats that apply to the study as a whole: GvH clones turned up in recipient bone marrow, with some appearing earlier in ileal mucosa or blood, a pattern consistent with an intestinal mucosal origin. Early after transplant, peak levels of circulating GvH clones were found to be associated with declines in HvG clones. In patients with donor T cell macrochimerism, the allografts had high GvH to HvG T cell clonal ratios. Conclusions were limited by the relatively low number and heterogeneity of intestinal transplant patients.

CDR1 and CDR2 are read off the germline V gene as SGDLS and YYNGEE. The CDR3 runs 15 amino acids, cysteine and phenylalanine included. The only DNA kept is the CDR3, 45 bases in frame from the first base. V drops 3 bases and J drops 5 bases, leaving 17 bases in between. This receptor chain uses TRBV9 and TRBJ2-5, and possibly TRBD2, on 7 matching bases. The sample consisted of alloreactive CD8+ T cells from a mixed lymphocyte reaction culture, taken before transplantation. Per the publication, the cell subset or site label means: CFSE-low proliferating T cells sorted from roughly six-day pre-transplant mixed lymphocyte reaction (GvH or HvG direction). This TCR was sampled from a human patient who was an organ donor for intestinal transplantation. The CDR3 protein sequence reads: CASSEGGGSRETQYF. The DNA sequence is as follows: TGTGCCAGCAGCGAGGGAGGGGGAAGTCGGGAGACCCAGTACTTC.